The sequence of this TCR beta chain was determined in a study of radiotherapy plus CTLA-4 blockade in lung cancer. The length of the CDR3 is 14 residues. Germline CDR1 reads SGHRS; CDR2 reads YFSETQ. Trimming cost V 0 bases and J 7 bases, with 10 bases left between them. Assay used: immunoSEQ multiplex PCR; TCRdb lists only in-frame clones, some missing. Of 85,000 to 120,000 clones in the sample, over 65% are singletons; the top ten hold around 2%. The chain is built from TRBV5-1 and TRBJ2-2; D gene uncertain. The receptor was derived from a human donor with non-small cell lung cancer that progressed on radiotherapy plus ipilimumab. Some clones in this sample may be carry-over from other donors' samples. The sequencing used peripheral blood, collected from a patient treated with radiotherapy plus ipilimumab. The CDR3: CASSLAILVGELFF. CDR3 bases: TGCGCCAGCAGCTTGGCCATATTAGTCGGGGAGCTGTTTTTT.